A single sample gave rise to the 14 T cell receptor beta chains below, sequenced in a study of tumor and adjacent non-tumor tissue in lung cancer. TCRbeta libraries were built with three rounds of nested PCR, modified from ARM-PCR. One entry per CDR3 protein, called by TCRdb with MiXCR from the multiplex PCR reads. Found here are fewer than 120,000 distinct CDR3 sequences, approximately 84% of them singletons; the top ten hold around 21%. RNA was extracted from bulk tissue without any cell sorting. Sequenced: lung tumor tissue. The receptors were gathered from a man between 65 and 85 years old with non-small cell lung cancer.

Regarding this clonotype: The junction shows a germline mismatch at one end, possibly a read error. The chain has TRBV29-1 and TRBJ2-3, with no clear D. The germline V gene encodes CDR1 SQVTM and CDR2 ANQGSEA. CDR3 length equals 13 residues. Here the CDR3 reads CSVEEVVANTQYF. As DNA, the CDR3 is TGCAGCGTTGAAGAAGTAGTAGCAAATACGCAATATTTT.

V is TRBV4-2 and J is TRBJ1-3, with D possibly TRBD1 on 5 matching bases. Germline V gene sequence: CDR1 LGHNA, CDR2 YNFKEQ. The CDR3 runs to 18 residues. V gave up 5 bases and J gave up 0 bases, with 20 bases separating them. DNA of the CDR3: TGTGCCAGCAGCATGTGGGTTGGGGGGTCGAGCTCTGGAAACACCATATATTTT. Residues: CASSMWVGGSSSGNTIYF.

As concerns this clonotype: Sequence at one end of the junction differs from germline and may be a read error. The rearrangement joins TRBV6-5 to TRBJ1-2; tentatively, D is TRBD1 (5 bases). The germline gives CDR1 MNHEY, CDR2 SVGAGI. This CDR3 has 14 amino acids. The CDR3 loop is CVSFQDMAGYGYNF. The CDR3 bases are TGTGTCAGCTTTCAGGACATGGCAGGCTATGGCTACAACTTC.

The sample holds many counts of this clonotype. This chain joins TRBV20-1 and TRBJ2-3; no definite D call. The V end was cut by 3 bases, the J end by 6 bases, with 10 bases between. Germline V lookup: CDR1 DFQATT, CDR2 SNEGSKA (reference sequence). The CDR3 is 12 residues long. This CDR3 is CSASLGMDTQYF. In DNA, the CDR3 is TGCAGTGCTAGCTTGGGAATGGATACGCAGTATTTT.

As to this clonotype: The junction differs from germline at one of its ends, possibly a read error. The genes are TRBV6-2 or TRBV6-3 and TRBJ1-1; TRBD1 is a possible D gene (5 bases). CDR3 size: 14 residues. Germline CDR1 is MNHEY and CDR2 is SVGEGT. CDR3 residues: CGSSYSGVIAEAFF. The CDR3 bases are TGTGGCAGCAGTTACTCGGGGGTAATCGCTGAAGCTTTCTTT.

Remarks on this clonotype: At one boundary the junction diverges from the germline segment, which might be a read error. This chain connects TRBV12-3 or TRBV12-4 to TRBJ1-2; D is ambiguous. The CDR3 length is 13 residues. CDR3 amino acids: CASSFGQNYGYAF. CDR3 bases: TGTGCCAGCAGTTTCGGGCAGAACTATGGCTACGCCTTC.

As regards this clonotype: Sequence at one end of the junction differs from germline and may be a read error. The genes are TRBV6-1 and TRBJ2-7; 7 bases are shared with TRBD2. From germline, CDR1 is MNHNS and CDR2 SASEGT. The CDR3 is 14 residues long. The CDR3 protein is CPSSGRDYSYEQYF. For the CDR3, the DNA is TGTCCCAGCAGTGGCCGGGACTATTCCTACGAGCAGTACTTC.

Regarding this clonotype: This may stem from a read error, because a much larger clone lies one nucleotide away. This rearrangement joins TRBV5-1 to TRBJ2-1; 8 positions match TRBD2. Germline loops: CDR1 SGHRS, CDR2 YFSETQ. The CDR3 totals 15 residues. As DNA, the CDR3 is TGCGCCAGCAGCCCGGACGCGGGGGGCTACAGTGAGCAGTTCTTC. Residues: CASSPDAGGYSEQFF.

As concerns this clonotype: Given the absence of the conserved phenylalanine or tryptophan at the CDR3 end, a read error is likely. The chain couples TRBV20-1 to TRBJ2-3; 13 bases line up with TRBD2. Germline CDR1 DFQATT, CDR2 SNEGSKA (reference sequence). The CDR3 runs to 15 residues. The trim removed 6 bases at V and 2 bases at J, leaving 5 bases unmatched. CDR3 loop: CSAPLAGGPTDTQYS. CDR3 coding DNA: TGCAGTGCCCCACTAGCGGGGGGGCCCACAGATACGCAGTATTCT.

The chain links TRBV6-1 to TRBJ2-6, with 11 bases aligning to TRBD2. With 7 bases clipped from V and 8 bases from J, the junction kept 16 bases outside the gene matches. The CDR3 length is 18 residues. CDR1 is MNHNS, CDR2 SASEGT, per germline. The CDR3 coding sequence is TGTGCCAGCAATCCGGGACTAGCGGCACATTCTGAGACCAACGTCCTGACTTTC. As protein: CASNPGLAAHSETNVLTF.

Worth noting for this clonotype: The junction departs from the called germline gene at one end, perhaps through a read error. V gene TRBV4-2 combines with J gene TRBJ2-2, with D possibly being TRBD2 (6 bases). Germline V gene sequence: CDR1 LGHNA, CDR2 YNFKEQ. This CDR3 is built from 17 residues. DNA of the CDR3: TGTGCCAGCAGCCAAGAGCGACTACCGGGAGACACAGGGGAGCTGTTTTTT. As protein: CASSQERLPGDTGELFF.

Turning to this clonotype: The CDR3 does not close with the conserved phenylalanine or tryptophan, likely indicating a read error. The DNA is omitted, as the CDR3 cannot be located on it reliably, and the CDR3 follows TCRdb's listing. The chain has TRBV12-3 or TRBV12-4 and TRBJ1-6; the table's D call of TRBD1 was not tested on the DNA. The CDR3 is 14 residues long, ends included. CDR3 in amino acids: CASSLWGAQSPFHY.

Comment on this clonotype: A junction end diverges from the germline sequence, so it may reflect a read error. The V gene is TRBV11-3, the J gene TRBJ1-2; a possible D gene is TRBD1 (5 bases). CDR1 SGHNT and CDR2 YENEEA come from the germline V gene. The CDR3 covers 13 residues. CDR3 bases: TGTGCCAACAGCCGATCAGGGATACATGGCTGCACCTTC. Translating it yields CANSRSGIHGCTF.

This clonotype was seen repeatedly, ten times or more. This rearrangement joins TRBV12-3 or TRBV12-4 to TRBJ2-2; 8 bases fit TRBD2. The CDR3 covers 14 residues. V lost 6 bases to trimming and J lost 4 bases; unmatched junction nucleotides: 4. The CDR3 protein is CASRVAGSTGELFF. The CDR3 bases are TGTGCCAGCAGGGTAGCGGGGAGCACCGGGGAGCTGTTTTTT.